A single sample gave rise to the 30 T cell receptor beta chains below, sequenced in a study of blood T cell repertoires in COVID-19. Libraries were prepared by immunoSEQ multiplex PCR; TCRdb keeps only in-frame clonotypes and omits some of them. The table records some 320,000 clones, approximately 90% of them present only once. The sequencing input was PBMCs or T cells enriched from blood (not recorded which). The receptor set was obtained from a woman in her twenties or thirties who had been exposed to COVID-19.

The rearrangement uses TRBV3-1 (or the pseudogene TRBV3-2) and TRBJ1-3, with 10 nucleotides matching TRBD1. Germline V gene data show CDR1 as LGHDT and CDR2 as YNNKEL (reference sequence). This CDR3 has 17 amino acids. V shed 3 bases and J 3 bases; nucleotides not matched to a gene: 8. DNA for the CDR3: TGTGCCAGCAGCCAGGATACAGGGACAGGGGTTGGAAACACCATATATTTT. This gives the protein CASSQDTGTGVGNTIYF.

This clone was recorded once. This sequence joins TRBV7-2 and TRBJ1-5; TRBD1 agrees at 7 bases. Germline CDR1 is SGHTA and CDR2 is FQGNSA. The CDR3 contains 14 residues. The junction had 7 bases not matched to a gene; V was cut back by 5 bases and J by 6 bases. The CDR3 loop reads CASSLGQSGQPQHF. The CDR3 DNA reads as TGTGCCAGCAGCCTGGGACAGAGTGGTCAGCCCCAGCATTTT.

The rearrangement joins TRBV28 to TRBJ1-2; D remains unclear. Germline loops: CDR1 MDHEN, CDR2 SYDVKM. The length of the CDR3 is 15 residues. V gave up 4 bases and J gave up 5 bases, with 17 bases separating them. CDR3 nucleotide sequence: TGTGCCAGCAGTTCGCTCTCAAAGATGAGATATGGCTACACCTTC. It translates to CASSSLSKMRYGYTF.

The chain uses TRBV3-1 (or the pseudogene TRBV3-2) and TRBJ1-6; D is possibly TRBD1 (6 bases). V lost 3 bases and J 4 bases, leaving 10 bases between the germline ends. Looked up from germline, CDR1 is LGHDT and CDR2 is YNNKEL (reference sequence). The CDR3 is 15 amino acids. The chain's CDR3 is CASSQTGPYNSPLHF. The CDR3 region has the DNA TGTGCCAGCAGCCAGACAGGTCCTTATAATTCACCCCTCCACTTT.

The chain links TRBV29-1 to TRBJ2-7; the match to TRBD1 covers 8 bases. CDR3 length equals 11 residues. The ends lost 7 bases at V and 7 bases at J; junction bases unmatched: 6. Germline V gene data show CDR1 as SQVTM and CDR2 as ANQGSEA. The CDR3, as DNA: TGCAGCGCCGGGACAGGTGATGAGCAGTACTTC. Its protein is CSAGTGDEQYF.

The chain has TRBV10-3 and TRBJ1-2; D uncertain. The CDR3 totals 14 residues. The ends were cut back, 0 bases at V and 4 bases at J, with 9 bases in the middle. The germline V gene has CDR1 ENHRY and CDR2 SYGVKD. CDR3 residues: CAISESRGAYGYTF. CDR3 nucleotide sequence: TGTGCCATCAGTGAGTCCCGGGGAGCCTATGGCTACACCTTC.

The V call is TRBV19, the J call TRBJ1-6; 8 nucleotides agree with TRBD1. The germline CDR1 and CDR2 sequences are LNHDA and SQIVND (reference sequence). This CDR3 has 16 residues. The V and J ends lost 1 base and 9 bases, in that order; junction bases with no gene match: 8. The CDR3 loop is CASSIGWQGAGSPLHF. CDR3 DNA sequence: TGTGCCAGTAGTATAGGCTGGCAGGGGGCAGGTTCACCCCTCCACTTT.

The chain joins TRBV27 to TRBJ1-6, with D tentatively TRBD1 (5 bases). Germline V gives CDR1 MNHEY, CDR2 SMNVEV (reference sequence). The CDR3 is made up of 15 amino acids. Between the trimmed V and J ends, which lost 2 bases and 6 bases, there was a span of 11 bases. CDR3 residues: CASSLGAGRNSPLHF. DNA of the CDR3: TGTGCCAGCAGTTTAGGGGCAGGGCGTAATTCACCCCTCCACTTT.

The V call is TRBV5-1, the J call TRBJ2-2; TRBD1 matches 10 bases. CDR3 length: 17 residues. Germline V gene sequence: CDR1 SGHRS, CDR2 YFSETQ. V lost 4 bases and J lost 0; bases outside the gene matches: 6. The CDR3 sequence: CASSRPGQGSNTGELFF. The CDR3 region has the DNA TGCGCCAGCAGCCGACCGGGACAGGGGTCGAACACCGGGGAGCTGTTTTTT. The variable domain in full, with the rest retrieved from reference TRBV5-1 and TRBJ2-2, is KAGVTQTPRYLIKTRGQQVTLSCSPISGHRSVSWYQQTPGQGLQFLFEYFSETQRNKGNFPGRFSGRQFSNSRSEMNVSTLELGDSALYLCASSRPGQGSNTGELFFGEGSRLTVL.

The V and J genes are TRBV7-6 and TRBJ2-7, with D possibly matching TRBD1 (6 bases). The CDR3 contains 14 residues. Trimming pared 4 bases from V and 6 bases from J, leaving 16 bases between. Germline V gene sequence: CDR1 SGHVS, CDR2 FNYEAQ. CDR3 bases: TGTGCCAGCAGCTCGGAACACAGGGCTGGCGAGCAGTACTTC. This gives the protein CASSSEHRAGEQYF.

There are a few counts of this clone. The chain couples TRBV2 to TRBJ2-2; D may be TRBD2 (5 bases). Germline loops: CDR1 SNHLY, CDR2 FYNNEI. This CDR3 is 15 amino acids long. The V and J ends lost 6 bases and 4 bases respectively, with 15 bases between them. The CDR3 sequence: CASSWNLRGTGELFF. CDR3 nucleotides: TGTGCCAGCAGCTGGAACTTACGGGGCACCGGGGAGCTGTTTTTT.

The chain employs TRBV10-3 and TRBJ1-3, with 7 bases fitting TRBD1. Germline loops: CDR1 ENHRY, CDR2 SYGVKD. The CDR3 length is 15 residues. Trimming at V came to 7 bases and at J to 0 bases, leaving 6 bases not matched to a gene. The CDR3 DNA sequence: TGTGCCATCACCGGACAGGCTAGCTCTGGAAACACCATATATTTT. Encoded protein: CAITGQASSGNTIYF.

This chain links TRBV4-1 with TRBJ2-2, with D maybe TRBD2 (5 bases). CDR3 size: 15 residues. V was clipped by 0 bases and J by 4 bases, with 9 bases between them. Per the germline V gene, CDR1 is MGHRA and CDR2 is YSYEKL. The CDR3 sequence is CASSQDRRATGELFF. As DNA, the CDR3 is TGCGCCAGCAGCCAAGATCGGCGGGCCACCGGGGAGCTGTTTTTT.

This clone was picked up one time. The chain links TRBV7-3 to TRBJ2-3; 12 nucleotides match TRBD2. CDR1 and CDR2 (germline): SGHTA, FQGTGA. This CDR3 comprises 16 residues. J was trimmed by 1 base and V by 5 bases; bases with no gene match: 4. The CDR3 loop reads CASSPGTSGRTDTQYF. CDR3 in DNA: TGTGCCAGCAGCCCCGGGACTAGCGGGCGCACAGATACGCAGTATTTT.

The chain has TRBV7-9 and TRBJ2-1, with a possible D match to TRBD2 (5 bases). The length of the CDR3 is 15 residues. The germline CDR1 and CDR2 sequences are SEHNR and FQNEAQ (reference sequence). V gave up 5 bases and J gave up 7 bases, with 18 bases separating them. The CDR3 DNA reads TGTGCCAGCAGCGCCCAGATTGTAAGAGGGAATGAGCAGTTCTTC. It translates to CASSAQIVRGNEQFF.

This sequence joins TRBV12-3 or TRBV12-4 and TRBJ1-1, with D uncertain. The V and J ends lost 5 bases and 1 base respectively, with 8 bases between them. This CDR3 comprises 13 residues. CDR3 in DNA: TGTGCCAGCAGTCGCGTTGGGAACACTGAAGCTTTCTTT. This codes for CASSRVGNTEAFF.

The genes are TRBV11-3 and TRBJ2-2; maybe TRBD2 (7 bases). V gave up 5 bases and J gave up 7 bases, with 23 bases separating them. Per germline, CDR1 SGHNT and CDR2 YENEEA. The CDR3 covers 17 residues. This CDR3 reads CASSPTRAGAGDGELFF. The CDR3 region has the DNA TGTGCCAGCAGCCCTACCCGGGCGGGGGCAGGGGACGGGGAGCTGTTTTTT.

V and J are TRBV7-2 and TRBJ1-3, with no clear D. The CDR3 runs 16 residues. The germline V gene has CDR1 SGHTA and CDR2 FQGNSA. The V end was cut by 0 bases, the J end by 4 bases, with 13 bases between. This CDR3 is CASSLAPPGEGNTIYF. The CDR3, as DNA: TGTGCCAGCAGCTTAGCCCCGCCGGGTGAGGGAAACACCATATATTTT. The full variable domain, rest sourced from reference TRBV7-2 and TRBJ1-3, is GAGVSQSPSNKVTEKGKDVELRCDPISGHTALYWYRQSLGQGLEFLIYFQGNSAPDKSGLPSDRFSAERTGGSVSTLTIQRTQQEDSAVYLCASSLAPPGEGNTIYFGEGSWLTVV.

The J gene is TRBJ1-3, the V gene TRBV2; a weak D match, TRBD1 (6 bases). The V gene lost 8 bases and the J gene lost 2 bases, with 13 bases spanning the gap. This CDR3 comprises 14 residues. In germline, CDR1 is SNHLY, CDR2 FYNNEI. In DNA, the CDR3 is TGTGCCAGCGAAGGGGGGGATGCTGGAAACACCATATATTTT. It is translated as CASEGGDAGNTIYF.

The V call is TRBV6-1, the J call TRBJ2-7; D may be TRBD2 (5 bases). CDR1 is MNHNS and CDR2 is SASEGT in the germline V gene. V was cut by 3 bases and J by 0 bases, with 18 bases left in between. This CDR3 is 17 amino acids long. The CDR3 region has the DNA TGTGCCAGCAGTGAGGACTTCCCCGTCCTCCCCTCCTACGAGCAGTACTTC. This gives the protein CASSEDFPVLPSYEQYF.

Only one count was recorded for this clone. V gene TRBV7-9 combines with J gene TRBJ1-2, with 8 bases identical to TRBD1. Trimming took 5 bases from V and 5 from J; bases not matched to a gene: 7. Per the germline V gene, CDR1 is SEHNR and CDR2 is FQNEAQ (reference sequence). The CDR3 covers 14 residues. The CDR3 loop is CASSQQGVGYGYTF. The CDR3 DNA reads TGTGCCAGCAGCCAACAGGGGGTAGGATATGGCTACACCTTC.

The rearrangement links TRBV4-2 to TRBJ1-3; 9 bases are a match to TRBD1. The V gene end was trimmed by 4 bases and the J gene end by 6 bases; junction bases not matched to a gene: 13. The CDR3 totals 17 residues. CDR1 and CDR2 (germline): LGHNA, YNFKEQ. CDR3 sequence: CASSPRTGTGKANTIYF. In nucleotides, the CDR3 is TGTGCCAGCAGCCCCCGCACCGGGACAGGGAAGGCAAACACCATATATTTT.

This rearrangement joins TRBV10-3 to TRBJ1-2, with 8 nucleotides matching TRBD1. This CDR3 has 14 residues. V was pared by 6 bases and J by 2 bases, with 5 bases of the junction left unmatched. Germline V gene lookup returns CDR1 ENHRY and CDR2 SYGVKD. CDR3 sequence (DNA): TGTGCCATCAGCACTCCAGGGGGCAACTATGGCTACACCTTC. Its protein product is CAISTPGGNYGYTF.

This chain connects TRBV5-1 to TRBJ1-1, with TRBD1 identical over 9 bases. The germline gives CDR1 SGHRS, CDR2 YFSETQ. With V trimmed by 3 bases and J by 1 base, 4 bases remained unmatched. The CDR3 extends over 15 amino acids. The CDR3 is CASSSPDRGNTEAFF. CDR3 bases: TGCGCCAGCAGCTCGCCGGACAGGGGGAACACTGAAGCTTTCTTT.

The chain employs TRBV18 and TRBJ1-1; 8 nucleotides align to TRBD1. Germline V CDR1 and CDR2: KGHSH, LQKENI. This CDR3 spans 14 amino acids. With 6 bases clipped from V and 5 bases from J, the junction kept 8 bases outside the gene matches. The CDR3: CASSPGGTKTEAFF. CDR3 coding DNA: TGTGCCAGCTCCCCAGGGGGCACGAAAACTGAAGCTTTCTTT.

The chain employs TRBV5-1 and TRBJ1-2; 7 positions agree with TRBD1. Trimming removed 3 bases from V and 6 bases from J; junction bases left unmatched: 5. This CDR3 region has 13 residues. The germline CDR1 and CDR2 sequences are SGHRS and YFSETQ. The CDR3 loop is CASSSTGVDGYTF. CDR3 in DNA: TGCGCCAGCAGCTCTACAGGGGTAGATGGCTACACCTTC.

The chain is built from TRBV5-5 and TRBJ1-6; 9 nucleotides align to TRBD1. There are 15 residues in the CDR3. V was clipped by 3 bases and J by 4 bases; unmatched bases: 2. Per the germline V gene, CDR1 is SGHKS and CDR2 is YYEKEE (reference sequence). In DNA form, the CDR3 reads TGTGCCAGCAGCTGGGGACAGGGATATAATTCACCCCTCCACTTT. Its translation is CASSWGQGYNSPLHF.

The CDR3 here is CASSQGLLGGFSGANVLTF. The DNA for the CDR3 is TGCGCCAGCAGCCAAGGTCTCCTCGGGGGGTTCTCTGGGGCCAACGTCCTGACTTTC. The V call is TRBV4-1, the J call TRBJ2-6, with 7 bases matching TRBD2. V was pared by 1 base and J by 0 bases, with 9 bases of the junction left unmatched. CDR1 MGHRA and CDR2 YSYEKL come from the germline V gene. The CDR3 is 19 residues long.

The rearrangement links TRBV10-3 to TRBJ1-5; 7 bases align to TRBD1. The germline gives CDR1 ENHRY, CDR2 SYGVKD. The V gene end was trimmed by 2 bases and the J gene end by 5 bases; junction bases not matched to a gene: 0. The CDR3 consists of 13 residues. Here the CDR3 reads CAISETGDQPQHF. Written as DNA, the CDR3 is TGTGCCATCAGTGAGACAGGGGATCAGCCCCAGCATTTT.

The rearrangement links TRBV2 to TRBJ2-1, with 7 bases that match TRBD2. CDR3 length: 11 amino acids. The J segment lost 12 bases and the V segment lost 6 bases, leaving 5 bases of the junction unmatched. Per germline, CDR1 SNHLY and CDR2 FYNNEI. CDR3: CASSREDSQFF. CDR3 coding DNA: TGTGCCAGCAGCCGGGAGGACTCGCAGTTCTTC.